This is a list of T cell receptor beta chains from one sample in a study of blood T cell repertoires in COVID-19. Sequencing used immunoSEQ multiplex PCR; TCRdb keeps in-frame clones, though not all of them. Of 200,000 to 300,000 clones in the sample, approximately 90% were seen once. Sequenced: peripheral blood. These receptors all stem from a man aged 60-69 years who had recovered from COVID-19. CDR3s include the opening cysteine and the closing phenylalanine or tryptophan. D genes are given only for firm matches. A row's size may be missing; if present it is once, few, many or a size class.

TRBV4-1	TRBJ1-6	.	.	CASSRAGAGEGSYNSPLHF	TGCGCCAGCAGCCGCGCTGGGGCAGGGGAGGGCTCCTATAATTCACCCCTCCACTTT
TRBV5-5	TRBJ1-1	TRBD1	.	CASSQPGQGLNTEAFF	TGTGCCAGCAGCCAACCGGGACAGGGGTTGAACACTGAAGCTTTCTTT
TRBV5-1	TRBJ2-5	TRBD2	.	CASDIGVAGVQETQYF	TGCGCCAGCGACATAGGAGTAGCGGGAGTACAAGAGACCCAGTACTTC
TRBV11-3	TRBJ2-1	TRBD2	.	CASSLELAGANEQFF	TGTGCCAGCAGCTTAGAACTAGCGGGGGCCAATGAGCAGTTCTTC
TRBV6-5	TRBJ2-2	.	.	CASRGGGEAGELFF	TGTGCCAGCAGGGGTGGTGGTGAGGCCGGGGAGCTGTTTTTT
TRBV5-4	TRBJ1-2	.	.	CASSRAGRGISNYGYTF	TGTGCCAGCAGCCGCGCGGGACGGGGGATCTCTAACTATGGCTACACCTTC
TRBV11-2	TRBJ2-5	TRBD1	.	CASSPGGMKTQYF	TGTGCCAGCAGCCCAGGGGGCATGAAGACCCAGTACTTC
TRBV2	TRBJ2-3	TRBD2	.	CASSADPGGTQYF	TGTGCCAGCAGTGCGGACCCGGGAGGTACGCAGTATTTT
TRBV7-9	TRBJ2-7	.	.	CASSLDKAVISYEQYF	TGTGCCAGCAGCTTAGATAAGGCGGTCATCTCCTACGAGCAGTACTTC
TRBV7-3	TRBJ2-1	TRBD1	.	CASSFGTGGNNEQFF	TGTGCCAGCAGCTTTGGGACAGGGGGCAACAATGAGCAGTTCTTC
TRBV7-2	TRBJ1-1	.	.	CASSLGLGLKNTEAFF	TGTGCCAGCAGCTTAGGGCTGGGACTGAAGAACACTGAAGCTTTCTTT
TRBV3-1/TRBV3-2	TRBJ2-7	TRBD1	.	CASSLGQLDEQYF	TGTGCCAGCAGCCTGGGACAGCTGGACGAGCAGTACTTC
TRBV7-9	TRBJ1-1	TRBD1	.	CASSGDSSANTEAFF	TGTGCCAGCAGCGGGGACAGCTCGGCGAACACTGAAGCTTTCTTT
TRBV7-8	TRBJ2-2	TRBD2	.	CASSLAGGEHTGELFF	TGTGCCAGCAGCTTGGCGGGGGGAGAACACACCGGGGAGCTGTTTTTT
TRBV3-1/TRBV3-2	TRBJ1-2	.	.	CASSQERGYGYTF	TGTGCCAGCAGCCAAGAAAGGGGCTATGGCTACACCTTC
TRBV7-2	TRBJ2-7	.	once	CASSLPPSRVSYEQYF	TGTGCCAGCAGCTTACCCCCATCGAGGGTCTCCTACGAGCAGTACTTC
TRBV28	TRBJ2-6	.	.	CASSPAGGSGANVLTF	TGTGCCAGCAGCCCCGCCGGGGGCTCTGGGGCCAACGTCCTGACTTTC
TRBV5-1	TRBJ1-1	.	once	CASSLNFGRNTEAFF	TGCGCCAGCAGCTTGAACTTTGGGAGGAACACTGAAGCTTTCTTT
TRBV9	TRBJ1-3	.	.	CASSVWGGTIYF	TGTGCCAGCAGCGTCTGGGGAGGCACCATATATTTT
TRBV5-4	TRBJ2-5	TRBD2	.	CASSFGASGTGETQYF	TGTGCCAGCAGCTTTGGTGCTAGCGGGACGGGAGAGACCCAGTACTTC
TRBV5-5	TRBJ2-7	.	.	CASSVGTSEQYF	TGTGCCAGCAGCGTGGGGACAAGCGAGCAGTACTTC
TRBV3-1/TRBV3-2	TRBJ1-2	.	.	CASSQVPGNSLYGYTF	TGTGCCAGCAGCCAAGTCCCGGGGAACAGCCTCTATGGCTACACCTTC
TRBV18	TRBJ2-1	TRBD2	.	CASSPPTSGGLSYNEQFF	TGTGCCAGCTCACCACCGACTAGCGGGGGATTATCCTACAATGAGCAGTTCTTC
TRBV11-2	TRBJ2-5	.	.	CASSLGGRGRTLQETQYF	TGTGCCAGCAGCTTAGGAGGCAGGGGTCGGACACTACAAGAGACCCAGTACTTC
TRBV5-1	TRBJ2-7	TRBD1	.	CASSRGTGGYEQYF	TGCGCCAGCAGCCGAGGGACAGGGGGGTACGAGCAGTACTTC
TRBV7-2	TRBJ1-3	.	.	CASSLDRSGYHSGNTIYF	TGTGCCAGCAGCTTAGACCGATCGGGGTACCACTCTGGAAACACCATATATTTT
TRBV7-9	TRBJ1-1	.	.	CASSSGSPIEAFF	TGTGCCAGCAGCTCGGGTAGTCCCATTGAAGCTTTCTTT
TRBV6-6	TRBJ1-2	TRBD1	.	CASARTGAPLNYGYTF	TGTGCCAGCGCCCGGACAGGGGCCCCCCTTAACTATGGCTACACCTTC
TRBV6-6	TRBJ1-1	.	.	CASAPLTGNTEAFF	TGTGCCAGCGCCCCTTTGACAGGGAACACTGAAGCTTTCTTT
TRBV18	TRBJ2-7	TRBD1	.	CASSRTTGARAYEQYF	TGTGCCAGCTCACGCACAACAGGGGCTAGGGCCTACGAGCAGTACTTC
TRBV5-1	TRBJ2-7	TRBD1	.	CASSRQPGGLYEQYF	TGCGCCAGCAGCCGGCAGCCAGGGGGCTTGTACGAGCAGTACTTC
TRBV10-3	TRBJ2-2	.	.	CAISGPQGGLNTGELFF	TGTGCCATCAGCGGTCCTCAGGGGGGACTCAACACCGGGGAGCTGTTTTTT
TRBV6-5	TRBJ1-6	TRBD1	.	CASRPDRGSPSPLHF	TGTGCCAGCAGGCCCGACAGGGGGTCCCCTTCACCCCTCCACTTT
TRBV18	TRBJ1-5	.	.	CASSNRVGIEEQPQHF	TGTGCCAGCTCGAACAGGGTGGGGATAGAGGAGCAGCCCCAGCATTTT
TRBV19	TRBJ1-5	TRBD1	.	CASSTQDRGQHQPQHF	TGTGCCAGTAGTACACAGGACAGGGGGCAGCATCAGCCCCAGCATTTT
TRBV7-2	TRBJ1-5	TRBD1	.	CASSLRQGGNQPQHF	TGTGCCAGCAGCTTACGACAGGGAGGCAATCAGCCCCAGCATTTT
TRBV5-1	TRBJ2-7	.	.	CPKRDLRYF	TGCCCCAAAAGGGACTTGCGGTACTTC
TRBV24-1	TRBJ2-5	TRBD2	.	CATSGVDGGAGEETQYF	TGTGCCACCAGTGGTGTTGACGGGGGGGCAGGAGAAGAGACCCAGTACTTC
TRBV21-1	TRBJ2-2	.	few	CASSKKQGVYTGELFF	TGTGCCAGCAGCAAAAAACAGGGGGTTTACACCGGGGAGCTGTTTTTT
TRBV3-1/TRBV3-2	TRBJ2-5	.	once	CASSPRGRLETQYF	TGTGCCAGCAGCCCAAGGGGTAGACTGGAGACCCAGTACTTC
TRBV30	TRBJ2-7	TRBD1	.	CAWRRTGVYEQYF	TGTGCCTGGAGGAGGACAGGGGTCTACGAGCAGTACTTC
TRBV21-1	TRBJ1-2	.	.	CASSKERRIHYGYTF	TGTGCCAGCAGCAAAGAGCGCAGAATCCACTATGGCTACACCTTC
TRBV30	TRBJ1-2	.	.	CAWSALRGGNYGYTF	TGTGCCTGGAGTGCCCTGAGGGGGGGTAACTATGGCTACACCTTC
TRBV19	TRBJ1-5	TRBD1	few	CASTWTGQDQPQHF	TGTGCCAGTACCTGGACAGGGCAGGACCAGCCCCAGCATTTT